This TCR beta chain originates from a study of blood T cell repertoires in COVID-19. The wider study: The samples span acute and convalescent COVID-19 from the United States, Italy and Spain. Sources were T cells, B-cell-depleted T cells, or PBMCs; the material itself was cDNA or gDNA.

The CDR3 is 12 amino acids. The germline V gene encodes CDR1 DFQATT and CDR2 SNEGSKA (reference sequence). V was clipped by 3 bases and J by 5 bases, with 10 bases between them. Authors' data handling: How many nucleated cells were present was estimated from reference gene primer amplification. This table comes from immunoSEQ multiplex PCR, and its TCRdb copy is limited to in-frame clones, with some not included. That table is the source of V, J and clone size, and D and trimming were worked out from the DNA. The sample carries under 250,000 clones, about 90% recorded once. Source material: peripheral blood. The TCR sequence derives from a man in his 60s with acute or convalescent COVID-19. This chain joins TRBV20-1 and TRBJ2-5; D is ambiguous. The CDR3 protein is CSASSLVETQYF. CDR3 DNA: TGCAGTGCTAGTAGTCTAGTGGAGACCCAGTACTTC.